Listed below are T cell receptor beta chains from one sample, sequenced in a study of CD8+ T cells in alopecia areata. The repertoire was sequenced with immunoSEQ multiplex PCR; TCRdb's copy has only in-frame clones and lacks some. The sample consists of about 130,000 clones, around three fifths of them appearing once. The source material was CD4+ T cells sorted from blood, sampled at week 0. The origin of the receptors is a human donor with alopecia areata. The CDR3 runs from the conserved cysteine through the conserved F or W. The D gene is left open where the match is weak. Clone size is stated in some rows and not others, as once, few, many or a class when expanded.

j_call,v_call,d_call,clone_size,cdr3_aa,cdr3_nt
TRBJ1-6,TRBV19,NA,NA,CASSWEGRYNSPLHF,TGTGCCAGTAGTTGGGAGGGCCGCTATAATTCACCCCTCCACTTT
TRBJ2-7,TRBV4-3,TRBD2,NA,CASSQELAGESYEQYF,TGCGCCAGCAGCCAAGAACTAGCGGGAGAGTCCTACGAGCAGTACTTC
TRBJ1-2,TRBV2,NA,NA,CASQGQGYGYTF,TGTGCCAGCCAGGGGCAGGGGTATGGCTACACCTTC
TRBJ1-1,TRBV30,NA,NA,CAWRKRRDTEAFF,TGTGCCTGGAGGAAACGGAGGGACACTGAAGCTTTCTTT
TRBJ1-2,TRBV29-1,TRBD1,few,CSVRDRGFYGYTF,TGCAGCGTCAGGGACAGGGGGTTCTATGGCTACACCTTC
TRBJ2-5,TRBV15,TRBD2,NA,CATSRDWASGVGTQYF,TGTGCCACCAGCAGAGATTGGGCTAGCGGGGTTGGGACCCAGTACTTC
TRBJ1-2,TRBV18,NA,few,CASSPEFNRAYLGYTF,TGTGCCAGCTCACCAGAGTTTAACAGGGCATATCTTGGCTACACCTTC
TRBJ2-3,TRBV5-1,TRBD1,NA,CASSLGTGVDTQYF,TGCGCCAGCAGCTTGGGGACAGGGGTCGATACGCAGTATTTT
TRBJ2-5,TRBV28,TRBD1,NA,CASRGTGEETQYF,TGTGCCAGCAGGGGGACAGGGGAAGAGACCCAGTACTTC
TRBJ2-7,TRBV4-1,TRBD1,few,CASSQEAVEQGAYEQYF,TGCGCCAGCAGCCAAGAGGCAGTAGAACAGGGGGCTTACGAGCAGTACTTC
TRBJ2-7,TRBV13,NA,NA,CASSIGGIGEQYF,TGTGCCAGCAGTATAGGGGGAATCGGCGAGCAGTACTTC
TRBJ2-5,TRBV9,TRBD2,few,CASSLSGGGIQETQYF,TGTGCCAGCAGCCTCAGCGGCGGGGGGATCCAAGAGACCCAGTACTTC